One and the same sample provided the 8 T cell receptor beta chains below, sequenced in a study of tumor-infiltrating lymphocytes in localized non-small cell lung cancer. This table comes from immunoSEQ multiplex PCR, and its TCRdb copy is limited to in-frame clones, with some not included. The table lists 25,000 to 30,000 clones, 80% to 90% of them singletons. Sequences were obtained from lung tumor tissue. These TCRs come from a human donor with non-small cell lung cancer.

The chain carries TRBV4-3 and TRBJ2-7; 12 bases match TRBD1. Trimming removed 4 bases from V and 4 bases from J; junction bases left unmatched: 8. The CDR3 is 16 residues long. Germline V gene lookup returns CDR1 LGHNA and CDR2 YSLEER. CDR3 in amino acids: CASSRGTGGAIYEQYF. The CDR3 nucleotides are TGCGCCAGCAGCCGAGGGACAGGGGGCGCGATTTACGAGCAGTACTTC.

This sequence joins TRBV30 and TRBJ1-1; D is unresolved. V lost 0 bases, J lost 1 base, and 9 bases lay in between. The CDR3 runs to 14 residues. CDR1 and CDR2 from the germline V gene are GTSNPN and SVGIG (reference sequence). CDR3 nucleotide sequence: TGTGCCTGGAGTGTTGAGATTAGGAACACTGAAGCTTTCTTT. Its translation is CAWSVEIRNTEAFF.

This clone was recorded a few times. This chain links TRBV2 with TRBJ2-7; D may be TRBD2 (7 bases). The germline V and J ends were trimmed by 9 bases and 5 bases, with 17 bases remaining between them. The CDR3 is 13 residues long. Germline-derived CDR1 and CDR2 are SNHLY and FYNNEI. The CDR3 DNA sequence: TGTGCCAGTACACAGGGTCGGGGGGACGAGCAGTACTTC. Translating it yields CASTQGRGDEQYF.

This chain connects TRBV11-3 to TRBJ2-3; 8 nucleotides line up with TRBD2. The germline V gene has CDR1 SGHNT and CDR2 YENEEA. V gave up 4 bases and J gave up 11 bases; unmatched junction bases: 5. The CDR3 totals 12 residues. The CDR3 protein is CASSSSGGQQYF. The CDR3 DNA sequence: TGTGCCAGCAGCTCTTCGGGGGGGCAGCAGTATTTT.

The genes are TRBV7-9 and TRBJ2-5; TRBD1 matches 7 bases. The length of the CDR3 is 15 residues. The V gene's germline CDR1 is SEHNR and CDR2 FQNEAQ (reference sequence). V lost 0 bases, J lost 1 base, and 2 bases stayed unmatched. The CDR3 loop reads CASSLAQGVQETQYF. DNA for the CDR3: TGTGCCAGCAGCTTAGCCCAGGGGGTCCAAGAGACCCAGTACTTC.

The chain couples TRBV30 to TRBJ1-6; D is undetermined. The CDR3 contains 14 residues. Between the trimmed V and J ends, which lost 3 bases and 8 bases, there was a span of 14 bases. Germline V gene lookup returns CDR1 GTSNPN and CDR2 SVGIG (reference sequence). The CDR3 sequence: CAWSQNVRDSPLHF. CDR3 bases: TGTGCCTGGAGCCAGAACGTCCGAGATTCACCCCTCCACTTT.

The chain employs TRBV4-2 and TRBJ1-2, with a tentative D call TRBD1 (5 bases). V lost 0 bases and J lost 6, with 14 bases in between. CDR1 LGHNA and CDR2 YNFKEQ come from the germline V gene. This CDR3 contains 15 residues. The CDR3 DNA follows: TGTGCCAGCAGCCAAGATCAGAGGGGAGGGGATGGCTACACCTTC. It encodes CASSQDQRGGDGYTF.

The V and J genes are TRBV10-3 and TRBJ2-2, with D perhaps being TRBD1 or TRBD2 (5 bases each). Trimming took off 3 bases at V and 4 bases at J, with 12 bases between the two ends. Germline V CDR1 and CDR2: ENHRY, SYGVKD. This CDR3 has 15 amino acids. This CDR3 is CAISEGTAITGELFF. The CDR3, as DNA: TGTGCCATCAGTGAAGGGACGGCGATCACCGGGGAGCTGTTTTTT.